Listed here are 8 T cell receptor beta chains from one sample, sequenced in a study of OX40 agonist ivuxolimab in advanced cancers. Profiling relied on immunoSEQ multiplex PCR, and the TCRdb table lists in-frame clones only, not all of them. This sample has under 55,000 clones, with approximately 95% found just once. The sample consisted of CD4+ or CD8+ T cells sorted from blood, taken in a trial of the OX40 agonist ivuxolimab. The receptors here all came from an adult with an advanced solid tumor such as melanoma, head and neck, liver or kidney cancer.

CDR3 protein: CASSRLGGPGELFF. The CDR3, as DNA: TGTGCCAGCAGCCGATTAGGGGGACCCGGGGAGCTGTTTTTT. This chain connects TRBV13 to TRBJ2-2; possible D gene TRBD1, 6 bases. The CDR3 covers 14 residues. V was clipped by 5 bases and J by 6 bases, with 13 bases between them. Germline CDR1 is PRHDT and CDR2 is FYEKMQ (reference sequence).

The chain couples TRBV27 to TRBJ2-3; D gene uncertain. The V gene's germline CDR1 is MNHEY and CDR2 SMNVEV (reference sequence). CDR3 length equals 17 residues. V was shortened by 1 base and J by 8 bases, with 22 bases between the two germline ends. The CDR3 sequence: CASSLYNDPPLIGTQYF. Here the CDR3 DNA reads TGTGCCAGCAGTTTATACAATGACCCACCACTCATCGGTACGCAGTATTTT.

This chain uses TRBV19 with TRBJ2-2, with 8 bases aligning to TRBD1. The V gene end was trimmed by 5 bases and the J gene end by 2 bases; junction bases not matched to a gene: 7. This CDR3 contains 16 residues. CDR1 is LNHDA and CDR2 is SQIVND in the germline V gene (reference sequence). CDR3 in amino acids: CASSAGTGINTGELFF. The CDR3 nucleotides read TGTGCCAGTAGTGCCGGGACAGGAATAAACACCGGGGAGCTGTTTTTT.

The V and J genes are TRBV9 and TRBJ1-4, with 11 bases identical to TRBD1. CDR1 is SGDLS, CDR2 YYNGEE, per germline. Trimming cost V 2 bases and J 6 bases; bases outside gene matches: 9. This CDR3 has 17 amino acids. The CDR3 DNA sequence: TGTGCCAGCAGCGTTGAGGACAGGGGGCGTCTTGATGAAAAACTGTTTTTT. Protein: CASSVEDRGRLDEKLFF.

The rearrangement joins TRBV10-3 to TRBJ2-3, with TRBD1 matching over 8 bases. V was clipped by 7 bases and J by 1 base; unmatched bases: 13. The CDR3 spans 17 residues. CDR1 is ENHRY, CDR2 SYGVKD, per germline. CDR3 nucleotides: TGTGCCATCAACTCTCCCTGGACAGGGAAGGGCACAGATACGCAGTATTTT. This sequence encodes CAINSPWTGKGTDTQYF.

The chain has TRBV2 and TRBJ2-1, with TRBD2 matching over 13 bases. V dropped 4 bases and J dropped 6; count of bases not matched to a gene: 0. The CDR3 is 14 amino acids. Germline V gene lookup returns CDR1 SNHLY and CDR2 FYNNEI. In DNA form, the CDR3 reads TGTGCCAGCAGTGGACTAGCGGGAGGCAATGAGCAGTTCTTC. Translation: CASSGLAGGNEQFF.

V and J are TRBV7-9 and TRBJ2-7, with TRBD2 matching 14 bases. Germline CDR1 is SEHNR and CDR2 is FQNEAQ (reference sequence). The CDR3 sequence is 18 residues long. The V and J ends lost 5 bases and 3 bases, in that order; junction bases with no gene match: 12. In nucleotides, the CDR3 is TGTGCCAGCAGCCCGCCGGGACTAGCGGGAGTTTTGGGCTACGAGCAGTACTTC. This codes for CASSPPGLAGVLGYEQYF.

The chain uses TRBV9 and TRBJ2-3, with 11 bases identical to TRBD2. CDR1 SGDLS and CDR2 YYNGEE come from the germline V gene. The trim removed 4 bases at V and 2 bases at J, leaving 6 bases unmatched. The CDR3 loop spans 16 amino acids. The CDR3 spells CASSILGLAATDTQYF. DNA of the CDR3: TGTGCCAGCAGCATCCTGGGACTAGCGGCCACAGATACGCAGTATTTT.